The 30 T cell receptor beta chains below were found in one sample sequenced in a study of shared clonotypes between healthy human individuals. Naive CD8 cells comprised CD45RO-negative, CCR7-positively selected cells, excluding terminally differentiated effector memory CD45RA+ cells. The repertoire was sequenced with immunoSEQ multiplex PCR; TCRdb's copy has only in-frame clones and lacks some. The sample lists millions of clones; over 85% were seen once. Material: naive CD8+ T cells sorted from blood. Receptors were obtained from a man aged 18 to 30 in good health.

This clone was detected once. V usage is TRBV29-1 and J usage is TRBJ2-2, with D unclear. CDR1 and CDR2 (germline): SQVTM, ANQGSEA. Trimming stripped 6 bases from V and 5 bases from J, with 13 bases between. CDR3 length: 13 amino acids. The CDR3 DNA reads TGCAGCGTAGTAAATGCGGATACCGGGGAGCTGTTTTTT. This encodes CSVVNADTGELFF.

This chain uses TRBV7-9 with TRBJ2-7; D may be TRBD1 or TRBD2 (5 bases each). V lost 2 bases and J 6 bases, leaving 17 bases between the germline ends. The CDR3 consists of 15 residues. Per germline, CDR1 SEHNR and CDR2 FQNEAQ (reference sequence). CDR3 nucleotides: TGTGCCAGCAGCTTATTAGCAGGGAGAGGGGTCGAGCAGTACTTC. It yields the protein CASSLLAGRGVEQYF.

This chain links TRBV7-3 with TRBJ2-2; D is perhaps TRBD2 (6 bases). V was clipped by 5 bases and J by 1 base, with 8 bases between them. The CDR3 has 14 residues. Germline V lookup: CDR1 SGHTA, CDR2 FQGTGA. The CDR3 sequence: CASSPGGNTGELFF. In DNA, the CDR3 is TGTGCCAGCAGCCCCGGGGGGAACACCGGGGAGCTGTTTTTT.

Note on this clone: The sample carries other DNA sequences with the same CDR3. The chain employs TRBV9 and TRBJ1-2; D unresolved. The CDR3 extends over 14 amino acids. The V gene lost 0 bases and the J gene lost 2 bases, with 8 bases spanning the gap. Per germline, CDR1 SGDLS and CDR2 YYNGEE. The CDR3, as DNA: TGTGCCAGCAGCGTAGCGGCAGAGAACTATGGCTACACCTTC. It specifies CASSVAAENYGYTF. Drawing the rest from reference TRBV9 and TRBJ1-2, the complete variable domain is DSGVTQTPKHLITATGQRVTLRCSPRSGDLSVYWYQQSLDQGLQFLIQYYNGEERAKGNILERFSAQQFPDLHSELNLSSLELGDSALYFCASSVAAENYGYTFGSGTRLTVV.

The V and J genes are TRBV19 and TRBJ1-1; unclear D gene. CDR1 and CDR2 (germline): LNHDA, SQIVND (reference sequence). V dropped 3 bases and J dropped 4 bases, with 12 bases sitting between them. This CDR3 is built from 14 residues. The CDR3 coding sequence is TGTGCCAGTAGTATGGTCCTTCGGGGCACTGAAGCTTTCTTT. It translates to CASSMVLRGTEAFF.

The chain recombines TRBV6-5 with TRBJ1-2; 11 bases match TRBD1. J gave up 4 bases and V 6 bases, and 4 bases lay outside the gene matches. CDR3 length equals 14 residues. CDR1 is MNHEY and CDR2 is SVGAGI in the germline V gene. CDR3 amino acids: CASRGQGVVYGYTF. The DNA for the CDR3 is TGTGCCAGCAGGGGACAGGGGGTTGTCTATGGCTACACCTTC.

This sequence joins TRBV27 and TRBJ1-1, with a weak D call TRBD1 (6 bases). Germline V gene data show CDR1 as MNHEY and CDR2 as SMNVEV (reference sequence). Trimming removed 7 bases at V and 0 bases at J, with 18 bases between. This CDR3 comprises 16 residues. The DNA for the CDR3 is TGTGCCAGCACCCCAAATAGGGGGATCATGAACACTGAAGCTTTCTTT. Translated, it gives CASTPNRGIMNTEAFF.

The table lists this clone with a count of one. The V gene is TRBV6-5, the J gene TRBJ1-1; tentative D call: TRBD1 (5 bases). V shed 8 bases and J shed 11 bases, with 18 bases lying between them. The CDR3 consists of 12 residues. Per the germline V gene, CDR1 is MNHEY and CDR2 is SVGAGI. The CDR3 loop is CASPPGTLDAFF. CDR3 bases: TGTGCCAGCCCCCCAGGGACCCTTGACGCTTTCTTT.

V gene TRBV2 combines with J gene TRBJ1-2; 7 bases map to TRBD1. Looked up from germline, CDR1 is SNHLY and CDR2 is FYNNEI. This CDR3 contains 16 residues. The V segment lost 7 bases and the J segment 2 bases; nucleotides outside the gene matches: 13. The CDR3 loop reads CASIGDRPWANYGYTF. DNA of the CDR3: TGTGCCAGCATCGGGGACAGACCGTGGGCGAACTATGGCTACACCTTC.

This clone has more than one count but fewer than ten. The V call is TRBV7-2, the J call TRBJ1-4; weak D call: TRBD1 (5 bases). V gave up 1 base and J gave up 7 bases, with 7 bases separating them. Looked up from germline, CDR1 is SGHTA and CDR2 is FQGNSA. CDR3 length: 13 residues. This CDR3 is CASSLGGTEKLFF. The CDR3 region has the DNA TGTGCCAGCAGCTTAGGAGGGACTGAAAAACTGTTTTTT.

The rearrangement uses TRBV7-9 and TRBJ2-7, with a weak D call TRBD1 (6 bases). The CDR3 has 15 amino acids. Germline V gene sequence: CDR1 SEHNR, CDR2 FQNEAQ (reference sequence). V was shortened by 5 bases and J by 0 bases, with 14 bases between the two germline ends. CDR3 nucleotide sequence: TGTGCCAGCAGCGACGACAGGCCCAGCTCCTACGAGCAGTACTTC. Residues: CASSDDRPSSYEQYF. The full variable domain, its missing parts supplied by reference TRBV7-9 and TRBJ2-7, is DTGVSQNPRHKITKRGQNVTFRCDPISEHNRLYWYRQTLGQGPEFLTYFQNEAQLEKSRLLSDRFSAERPKGSFSTLEIQRTEQGDSAMYLCASSDDRPSSYEQYFGPGTRLTVT.

The rearrangement joins TRBV5-1 to TRBJ1-1, with D hard to call. This CDR3 has 13 amino acids. The germline gives CDR1 SGHRS, CDR2 YFSETQ. V lost 2 bases and J 5 bases, leaving 10 bases between the germline ends. CDR3 region: CASSFTPWTEAFF. CDR3 DNA sequence: TGCGCCAGCAGCTTTACCCCGTGGACTGAAGCTTTCTTT.

Concerning this clone itself: The junction departs from germline at one end; a sequencing error may be responsible. The rearrangement uses TRBV9 and TRBJ2-7, with D maybe TRBD1 (6 bases). The V gene's germline CDR1 is SGDLS and CDR2 YYNGEE. CDR3 length: 14 amino acids. This chain's CDR3 is CASSVGIQGYERYF. The CDR3 coding sequence is TGTGCCAGCAGCGTAGGGATACAGGGTTACGAGCGGTACTTC.

Of note for this clone: This sample includes further DNA sequences coding for the same CDR3. V is TRBV4-3 and J is TRBJ2-5, with 8 bases fitting TRBD1. Trimming removed 4 bases from V and 2 bases from J; junction bases left unmatched: 6. The CDR3 sequence is 15 residues long. Looked up from germline, CDR1 is LGHNA and CDR2 is YSLEER. CDR3: CASSPDRGFQETQYF. The CDR3 DNA reads TGCGCCAGCAGCCCAGACAGGGGATTTCAAGAGACCCAGTACTTC.

This clone was counted between two and nine times. J is TRBJ1-2 and V is TRBV27; 8 nucleotides match TRBD1. Germline-derived CDR1 and CDR2 are MNHEY and SMNVEV (reference sequence). This CDR3 spans 14 amino acids. Unmatched junction bases numbered 6, after V lost 3 bases and J lost 6 bases. The CDR3 spells CASSFRGQGNGYTF. CDR3 nucleotide sequence: TGTGCCAGCAGTTTTCGTGGACAGGGCAATGGCTACACCTTC.

The V gene is TRBV7-2, the J gene TRBJ2-7; D is perhaps TRBD1 or TRBD2 (5 bases each). The germline V and J ends were trimmed by 5 bases and 6 bases, with 17 bases remaining between them. The CDR3 is 14 residues long. Per germline, CDR1 SGHTA and CDR2 FQGNSA. CDR3 nucleotide sequence: TGTGCCAGCAGCCTCACCACCGGGGCGTCCGAGCAGTACTTC. Translated, it gives CASSLTTGASEQYF.

The J gene is TRBJ1-6, the V gene TRBV15; a weak D match, TRBD1 (6 bases). The germline gives CDR1 LNHNV, CDR2 YYDKDF (reference sequence). V lost 5 bases and J lost 0, with 20 bases in between. The CDR3 covers 19 residues. CDR3 sequence: CATSLAGGQVSSYNSPLHF. As DNA, the CDR3 is TGTGCCACCAGCCTTGCCGGGGGGCAGGTCAGCTCCTATAATTCACCCCTCCACTTT.

This chain joins TRBV2 and TRBJ2-5; 9 nucleotides agree with TRBD2. The ends lost 3 bases at V and 4 bases at J; junction bases unmatched: 6. CDR3 length equals 15 residues. CDR1 SNHLY and CDR2 FYNNEI come from the germline V gene. The CDR3 DNA reads as TGTGCCAGCAGTGACGGGCGGGGGGGCCTAGAGACCCAGTACTTC. Translating gives CASSDGRGGLETQYF.

This clone occurred once. This chain uses TRBV4-1 with TRBJ1-5, with unresolved D. Germline CDR1 and CDR2: MGHRA and YSYEKL. V was cut by 0 bases and J by 5 bases, with 8 bases left in between. The CDR3 contains 14 residues. The CDR3 DNA is TGCGCCAGCAGCCAAGATCCGGCATATCAGCCCCAGCATTTT. Translating gives CASSQDPAYQPQHF.

The chain couples TRBV5-1 to TRBJ2-5; 10 bases align to TRBD2. In germline, CDR1 is SGHRS, CDR2 YFSETQ. Germline trimming cut 0 bases from V and 5 bases from J; bases unmatched to any gene: 7. This CDR3 is 16 amino acids long. The CDR3 nucleotides are TGCGCCAGCAGCTTGGATAGCGGGGGGTCAACGGAGACCCAGTACTTC. Protein sequence: CASSLDSGGSTETQYF.

The rearrangement joins TRBV6-5 to TRBJ1-3, with D unresolved. V was shortened by 5 bases and J by 8 bases, with 16 bases between the two germline ends. This CDR3 is built from 14 residues. Germline CDR1 and CDR2: MNHEY and SVGAGI. This CDR3 reads CASSPDGSLDTIYF. The CDR3 bases are TGTGCCAGCAGTCCGGACGGGTCGCTGGACACCATATATTTT.

CDR3: CASSGRLAGNGDTQYF. CDR3 nucleotide sequence: TGCGCCAGCAGCGGACGACTAGCGGGGAACGGAGATACGCAGTATTTT. The V call is TRBV5-1, the J call TRBJ2-3; TRBD2 agrees at 11 bases. This CDR3 is 16 amino acids long. Germline assignment: CDR1 SGHRS and CDR2 YFSETQ. V trimming: 4 bases; J trimming: 5 bases; junction bases outside the gene matches: 9.

The rearrangement uses TRBV25-1 and TRBJ1-4, with TRBD1 as a possible D gene (5 bases). The CDR3 has 17 residues. CDR1 is MGHDK and CDR2 is SYGVNS in the germline V gene. The germline V and J ends were trimmed by 3 bases and 6 bases, with 20 bases remaining between them. Here the CDR3 reads CASSEEGKGRRDEKLFF. CDR3 in DNA: TGTGCCAGCAGTGAGGAGGGAAAGGGGCGGAGGGATGAAAAACTGTTTTTT.

Comment on this clone: Because the CDR3's place on the DNA is in doubt, the DNA is left out and the CDR3 is given as listed by TCRdb. The chain joins TRBV12-2 to TRBJ1-6. TRBV12-2 is tagged as a pseudogene. With termini counted, the CDR3 has 19 amino acids. CDR3 in amino acids: CASRPPLPEWGGGNSPLHF.

The genes are TRBV2 and TRBJ1-1; TRBD1 might be the D (5 bases). Looked up from germline, CDR1 is SNHLY and CDR2 is FYNNEI. The CDR3 runs to 13 residues. V was cut by 8 bases and J by 4 bases, with 14 bases left in between. CDR3 sequence: CASVQAAFTEAFF. CDR3 coding DNA: TGTGCCAGCGTACAGGCCGCGTTCACTGAAGCTTTCTTT.

This clone occurred once. This sequence joins TRBV7-9 and TRBJ1-1; the D is unclear. Germline V CDR1 and CDR2: SEHNR, FQNEAQ (reference sequence). V lost 4 bases, J lost 1 base, and 13 bases lay in between. This CDR3 contains 15 residues. The CDR3 loop is CASSSIDTQNTEAFF. In DNA form, the CDR3 reads TGTGCCAGCAGCTCAATAGACACACAGAACACTGAAGCTTTCTTT.

This chain links TRBV6-1 with TRBJ1-3; D uncertain. Per germline, CDR1 MNHNS and CDR2 SASEGT. This CDR3 contains 14 residues. V lost 10 bases to trimming and J lost 1 base, with 14 bases between them. The CDR3 region is CATDTAYSGNTIYF. The CDR3 DNA follows: TGTGCCACCGACACAGCGTATTCTGGAAACACCATATATTTT.

The chain couples TRBV6-5 to TRBJ2-2; D is uncertain. Trimming left V 4 bases short and J 9 bases short, with 15 bases between. Germline values: CDR1 MNHEY, CDR2 SVGAGI. CDR3 length: 14 amino acids. Here the CDR3 reads CASSSGLGRRELFF. As DNA, the CDR3 is TGTGCCAGCAGTTCGGGCCTAGGCCGCCGGGAGCTGTTTTTT.

The V call is TRBV7-6, the J call TRBJ2-3, with a possible D match to TRBD1 (6 bases). Germline CDR1 reads SGHVS; CDR2 reads FNYEAQ. The CDR3 is made up of 14 amino acids. V dropped 5 bases and J dropped 2 bases, with 11 bases sitting between them. This CDR3 is CASSPRTDTDTQYF. CDR3 bases: TGTGCCAGCAGCCCCCGGACAGACACAGATACGCAGTATTTT.

This clone was found a few times. This chain connects TRBV7-2 to TRBJ1-2; a possible D gene is TRBD1 (5 bases). Germline V lookup: CDR1 SGHTA, CDR2 FQGNSA. V gave up 1 base and J gave up 4 bases, with 19 bases separating them. The CDR3 loop spans 17 amino acids. The CDR3 sequence is CASSLVDRPTFFYGYTF. The CDR3 DNA sequence: TGTGCCAGCAGCTTAGTCGACAGACCGACCTTCTTCTATGGCTACACCTTC.